Below, one T cell receptor beta chain is given with its context. Profiling relied on immunoSEQ multiplex PCR, and the TCRdb table lists in-frame clones only, not all of them. This sample has more than 250,000 clones, with around 84% found just once. Recruitment covered 25 or so US areas and drew participants whose ages spanned roughly 18 to 90 years. Assignments of participants to cohorts depended upon their own reported clinical history. All recovered Cohort 3 donors got two negative PCRs, got clearance, or saw symptom resolution. The CDR3 extends over 13 amino acids. Germline V lookup: CDR1 ENHRY, CDR2 SYGVKD. V lost 2 bases and J lost 1, with 5 bases in between. The sample originates from a study of blood T cell repertoires in COVID-19. At the level of the study: From T cells, B-cell-depleted T cells, or PBMCs came the material, which was cDNA or gDNA.

Specimen: PBMCs or T cells enriched from blood (not recorded which). The rearrangement links TRBV10-3 to TRBJ1-2; D gene ambiguous. The source is a woman younger than 30 who had recovered from COVID-19. The CDR3 reads CAISEADNYGYTF. Here the CDR3 DNA reads TGTGCCATCAGTGAGGCGGATAACTATGGCTACACCTTC.